The present T cell receptor (beta chain) was sequenced within a study of blood T cell repertoires in COVID-19. Study as a whole: Researchers got acute and convalescent COVID-19 samples from the United States, Italy and Spain. From T cells, B-cell-depleted T cells, or PBMCs came the material, which was cDNA or gDNA.

Authors' analysis steps: Reference gene primer amplification yielded estimated nucleated cell counts. Profiling relied on immunoSEQ multiplex PCR, and the TCRdb table lists in-frame clones only, not all of them. That table is the source of V, J and clone size, and D and trimming were worked out from the DNA. The data contain 150,000 to 200,000 clones, around nine tenths of them singletons. Per germline, CDR1 SGHAT and CDR2 FQNNGV. V was trimmed by 3 bases and J by 3 bases, leaving 11 bases between them. This CDR3 region has 14 residues. Sequencing was performed on peripheral blood. The rearrangement uses TRBV11-2 and TRBJ1-1; maybe TRBD1 (5 bases). The sequence was obtained from a man aged 55 to 70 with active or convalescent COVID-19. The CDR3 sequence is CASSFQGRYTEAFF. CDR3 bases: TGTGCCAGCAGCTTCCAGGGTCGGTACACTGAAGCTTTCTTT. The entire variable domain, with the rest obtained from reference TRBV11-2 and TRBJ1-1, is as follows: EAGVAQSPRYKIIEKRQSVAFWCNPISGHATLYWYQQILGQGPKLLIQFQNNGVVDDSQLPKDRFSAERLKGVDSTLKIQPAKLEDSAVYLCASSFQGRYTEAFFGQGTRLTVV.